This TCR beta chain was recorded in a study of blood T cell repertoires in COVID-19. Study-level information: The United States, Italy and Spain supplied acute and convalescent COVID-19 samples. In each case, the material was cDNA or gDNA derived from T cells, B-cell-depleted T cells, or PBMCs.

In the original analysis: Reference gene primer amplification yielded estimated nucleated cell counts. The assay was immunoSEQ multiplex PCR, and TCRdb's table has in-frame clones only and misses some. V and J calls plus clone size are reproduced from that table; the DNA served to infer D and trimming. The sample holds fewer than 250,000 clones, around four fifths seen once. Sequenced input: peripheral blood. The sequence derives from an older woman with active or convalescent COVID-19.

Written as DNA, the CDR3 is TGTGCCAGCAGTTTGGCAGGGGCACCCTATGGCTACACCTTC. Encoded protein: CASSLAGAPYGYTF. The chain recombines TRBV28 with TRBJ1-2; the D gene is possibly TRBD1 (6 bases). CDR3 length equals 14 residues. Trimming pared 3 bases from V and 4 bases from J, leaving 12 bases between. CDR1 is MDHEN, CDR2 SYDVKM, per germline.